The 17 T cell receptor beta chains listed next were all sequenced from one sample in a study of Ad26.COV2.S vaccination and SARS-CoV-2 variants (dated by TCRdb to the early 2020s). What this sample's time point label stands for: individuals recovered from natural SARS-CoV-2 infection. The library relied on the immunoSEQ multiplex PCR assay. The immuneACCESS repertoire file appears here via TCRdb, limited to in-frame rearrangements. These files lack a portion of the clones; in checked studies, under half of the deficit traces to unresolved V genes, and the cause of the others is not known. This sample lists under 150,000 clones; 86% were detected once. Of the sample, 4% to 6% is held by the ten largest clones. Sequencing used peripheral blood, obtained after recovery from COVID-19. The receptors come from a human donor who had recovered from COVID-19.

This clone was picked up one time. The chain carries TRBV28 and TRBJ2-1; 10 nucleotides match TRBD1. Germline-derived CDR1 and CDR2 are MDHEN and SYDVKM. V lost 3 bases to trimming and J lost 2 bases; unmatched junction nucleotides: 13. The CDR3 length is 19 residues. The DNA for the CDR3 is TGTGCCAGCAGTTTTAGGACAGGGGGATTCCGATTGGCCTACAATGAGCAGTTCTTC. Translating it yields CASSFRTGGFRLAYNEQFF.

CDR3 protein: CASSLGAGGLQGSVQPQHF. As DNA, the CDR3 is TGTGCCAGCAGCTTAGGGGCAGGGGGGCTACAGGGGTCGGTTCAGCCCCAGCATTTT. This chain links TRBV7-9 with TRBJ1-5, with 7 bases aligning to TRBD1. This CDR3 contains 19 residues. Germline V gene data show CDR1 as SEHNR and CDR2 as FQNEAQ (reference sequence). Germline trimming cut 1 base from V and 6 bases from J; bases unmatched to any gene: 18.

This chain links TRBV24-1 with TRBJ2-4, with TRBD1 matching 9 bases. This CDR3 has 15 residues. CDR1 is KGHDR and CDR2 is SFDVKD in the germline V gene. The trim removed 4 bases at V and 6 bases at J, leaving 6 bases unmatched. As DNA, the CDR3 is TGTGCCACCAGTGACAGGACAGGGGTCGGAAACATTCAGTACTTC. Translated: CATSDRTGVGNIQYF.

The V and J genes are TRBV2 and TRBJ2-2, with unresolved D. V dropped 1 base and J dropped 2 bases, with 8 bases sitting between them. Germline V lookup: CDR1 SNHLY, CDR2 FYNNEI. This CDR3 has 15 residues. The CDR3 bases are TGTGCCAGCAGTGAAGGGTTGGGTAACACCGGGGAGCTGTTTTTT. It is translated as CASSEGLGNTGELFF. Combining the CDR3 with reference TRBV2 and TRBJ2-2 gives the whole variable domain EPEVTQTPSHQVTQMGQEVILRCVPISNHLYFYWYRQILGQKVEFLVSFYNNEISEKSEIFDDQFSVERPDGSNFTLKIRSTKLEDSAMYFCASSEGLGNTGELFFGEGSRLTVL.

This clone was observed a handful of times. The chain combines TRBV5-1 with TRBJ2-7; the match to TRBD1 covers 8 bases. The CDR3 totals 15 residues. CDR1 SGHRS and CDR2 YFSETQ come from the germline V gene. V was pared by 3 bases and J by 2 bases, with 7 bases of the junction left unmatched. CDR3 residues: CASSSDRAPTYEQYF. CDR3 DNA sequence: TGCGCCAGCAGCTCGGACAGGGCGCCTACCTACGAGCAGTACTTC.

This clone was observed a single time. The chain uses TRBV30 and TRBJ1-6, with D possibly TRBD1 on 6 matching bases. CDR1 and CDR2 from the germline V gene are GTSNPN and SVGIG (reference sequence). This CDR3 is built from 18 residues. Trimming shortened V by 4 bases and J by 0 bases, and 19 bases separated the two germline ends. CDR3 protein: CAWTGPGQRSSYNSPLHF. CDR3 sequence (DNA): TGTGCCTGGACAGGCCCCGGACAGAGAAGCTCCTATAATTCACCCCTCCACTTT.

CDR3 in DNA: TGTGCCAGCAGCTTCCTGGACAGGGCAGGTGAAAAACTGTTTTTT. Translating it yields CASSFLDRAGEKLFF. The genes are TRBV3-1 (or the pseudogene TRBV3-2) and TRBJ1-4; 8 bases agree with TRBD1. V shed 5 bases, J shed 7 bases, and the junction held 9 bases outside the gene matches. CDR1 is LGHDT, CDR2 YNNKEL, per germline (reference sequence). The CDR3 totals 15 residues.

The chain recombines TRBV7-2 with TRBJ2-2, with D hard to call. This CDR3 is built from 16 residues. Germline V gene lookup returns CDR1 SGHTA and CDR2 FQGNSA. V gave up 3 bases and J gave up 6 bases, with 17 bases separating them. CDR3 in DNA: TGTGCCAGCAGCTTGGGTGGGCAGGCTTATCCCGGGGAGCTGTTTTTT. This translates into CASSLGGQAYPGELFF.

For this clone: One junction end does not reproduce the germline sequence, and a read error may be involved. V is TRBV30 and J is TRBJ2-1; 7 nucleotides align to TRBD1. Germline V CDR1 and CDR2: GTSNPN, SVGIG (reference sequence). The CDR3 length is 11 residues. CDR3 region: CAWNRGNEQFF. CDR3 in DNA: TGTGCGTGGAACAGGGGTAATGAGCAGTTCTTC.

A remark on this clone: Other DNA sequences of this sample code for an identical CDR3. The rearrangement uses TRBV28 and TRBJ2-5; 10 nucleotides align to TRBD2. This CDR3 contains 13 residues. Trimming removed 7 bases from V and 1 base from J; junction bases left unmatched: 0. Germline V CDR1 and CDR2: MDHEN, SYDVKM. CDR3 sequence (DNA): TGTGCCAGCAAGCGGGGGGGCCAAGAGACCCAGTACTTC. Its translation: CASKRGGQETQYF.

This chain links TRBV18 with TRBJ2-5, with unresolved D. The germline CDR1 and CDR2 sequences are KGHSH and LQKENI. The CDR3 is 16 residues long. The ends were cut back, 1 base at V and 2 bases at J, with 14 bases in the middle. CDR3 protein: CASSPLPQRNQETQYF. The CDR3 nucleotides read TGTGCCAGCTCACCACTCCCCCAGAGAAATCAAGAGACCCAGTACTTC.

This rearrangement joins TRBV4-3 to TRBJ2-1; maybe TRBD2 (5 bases). There are 15 residues in the CDR3. The V and J ends lost 0 bases and 0 bases respectively, with 6 bases between them. Germline V gene sequence: CDR1 LGHNA, CDR2 YSLEER. In DNA, the CDR3 is TGCGCCAGCAGCCAAGAAGGGAGCTCCTACAATGAGCAGTTCTTC. It codes for CASSQEGSSYNEQFF.

The CDR3 spells CASSPPTGGAIVEQYF. Written as DNA, the CDR3 is TGTGCCAGCAGCCCCCCGACCGGCGGGGCGATTGTGGAGCAGTACTTC. The chain combines TRBV5-6 with TRBJ2-7; a weak D match, TRBD2 (6 bases). Trimming took off 4 bases at V and 7 bases at J, with 24 bases between the two ends. The V gene's germline CDR1 is SGHDT and CDR2 YYEEEE. CDR3 size: 16 residues.

This chain connects TRBV6-2 or TRBV6-3 to TRBJ2-7; no firm D call. V was cut by 2 bases and J by 2 bases, with 13 bases left in between. This CDR3 contains 15 residues. CDR1 MNHEY and CDR2 SVGEGT come from the germline V gene. The CDR3 DNA sequence: TGTGCCAGCAGTTACAACCAGAATTTTGCCTACGAGCAGTACTTC. This translates into CASSYNQNFAYEQYF.

V usage is TRBV19 and J usage is TRBJ2-7; 7 bases are a match to TRBD1. The CDR3 runs 13 residues. Looked up from germline, CDR1 is LNHDA and CDR2 is SQIVND (reference sequence). Unmatched junction bases numbered 8, after V lost 9 bases and J lost 3 bases. The CDR3, as DNA: TGTGCCAGCGCCCCGACAGGGTACTACGAGCAGTACTTC. This gives the protein CASAPTGYYEQYF.

The chain couples TRBV10-2 to TRBJ2-2; 9 bases are a match to TRBD1. Looked up from germline, CDR1 is WSHSY and CDR2 is SAAADI. This CDR3 has 14 residues. J was trimmed by 7 bases and V by 10 bases; bases with no gene match: 10. CDR3 amino acids: CATIRDRAVGELFF. CDR3 DNA sequence: TGCGCCACCATCCGGGACAGGGCGGTCGGGGAGCTGTTTTTT.

A few counts support this clone. The chain combines TRBV19 with TRBJ2-7; D not resolved. This CDR3 region has 16 residues. V was clipped by 3 bases and J by 1 base, with 16 bases between them. Germline CDR1 LNHDA, CDR2 SQIVND (reference sequence). CDR3 sequence: CASSISLLKQSYEQYF. The CDR3 bases are TGTGCCAGTAGTATTTCTCTCTTGAAGCAATCCTACGAGCAGTACTTC.